The 25 T cell receptor beta chains reported below all come from one sample, sequenced in a study of Ad26.COV2.S vaccination and SARS-CoV-2 variants. Noted treatment: roughly 18 received Ad26.COV2.S at low or high dose, single or two shots; roughly five received placebo; per-sample allocation not given. Sampling occurred on day 63 after the first vaccine or placebo injection. Assay: immunoSEQ multiplex PCR; the TCRdb copy retains only in-frame clones and omits some. The top ten hold under 2% of the sample, which has fewer than 600,000 clones, 89% seen once. The input for sequencing was peripheral blood, taken in a trial of Ad26.COV2.S vaccine versus placebo. The receptors here all came from a person between 18 and 60 years old who received the Ad26.COV2.S COVID-19 vaccine or a placebo.

The V and J genes are TRBV10-3 and TRBJ1-5, with D uncertain. V was trimmed by 2 bases and J by 0 bases, leaving 2 bases between them. This CDR3 is built from 13 residues. The germline V gene encodes CDR1 ENHRY and CDR2 SYGVKD. The CDR3 DNA is TGTGCCATCAGTGAGCTTAGCAATCAGCCCCAGCATTTT. Translation: CAISELSNQPQHF.

This clone has a count of ten or more. The chain couples TRBV27 to TRBJ2-7, with TRBD2 identical over 9 bases. Germline V lookup: CDR1 MNHEY, CDR2 SMNVEV (reference sequence). J lost 0 bases, V lost 4 bases, and 4 bases had no gene match. This CDR3 is 15 amino acids long. The chain's CDR3 is CASSSGLATSYEQYF. CDR3 nucleotides: TGTGCCAGCAGTTCCGGACTAGCGACCTCCTACGAGCAGTACTTC.

The CDR3 is CASSKTTGPGANEKLFF. CDR3 coding DNA: TGTGCCAGCAGCAAAACCACAGGGCCCGGGGCTAATGAAAAACTGTTTTTT. The chain uses TRBV27 and TRBJ1-4; TRBD1 might be the D (6 bases). The CDR3 loop spans 17 amino acids. The germline gives CDR1 MNHEY, CDR2 SMNVEV (reference sequence). Trimming took 6 bases from V and 3 from J, leaving 20 bases between them. Variable domain in full (rest from reference TRBV27 and TRBJ1-4): EAQVTQNPRYLITVTGKKLTVTCSQNMNHEYMSWYRQDPGLGLRQIYYSMNVEVTDKGDVPEGYKVSRKEKRNFPLILESPSPNQTSLYFCASSKTTGPGANEKLFFGSGTQLSVL.

The J gene is TRBJ1-2, the V gene TRBV5-6; possible D gene TRBD1, 5 bases. V was shortened by 0 bases and J by 12 bases, with 18 bases between the two germline ends. This CDR3 spans 14 amino acids. CDR1 and CDR2 from the germline V gene are SGHDT and YYEEEE. The CDR3 sequence: CASSLGVEGAPNTF. The CDR3 coding sequence is TGTGCCAGCAGCTTGGGGGTAGAAGGGGCACCAAACACCTTC. The complete variable domain, with remaining parts taken from reference TRBV5-6 and TRBJ1-2, reads DAGVTQSPTHLIKTRGQQVTLRCSPKSGHDTVSWYQQALGQGPQFIFQYYEEEERQRGNFPDRFSGHQFPNYSSELNVNALLLGDSALYLCASSLGVEGAPNTFGSGTRLTVV.

The chain uses TRBV18 and TRBJ1-4, with 7 positions matching TRBD1. Losses at the gene ends were 3 bases for V and 0 bases for J; bases not matched to a gene: 4. Per the germline V gene, CDR1 is KGHSH and CDR2 is LQKENI. The CDR3 runs to 16 residues. CDR3 DNA: TGTGCCAGCTCACCCACAGGGGAGGCAACTAATGAAAAACTGTTTTTT. Its translation is CASSPTGEATNEKLFF.

V is TRBV6-6 and J is TRBJ1-2; D gene ambiguous. CDR3 length: 14 amino acids. Germline loops: CDR1 MNHNY, CDR2 SVGAGI (reference sequence). Trimming stripped 0 bases from V and 1 base from J, with 6 bases between. CDR3: CASSYSKDNYGYTF. The CDR3 DNA sequence: TGTGCCAGCAGTTACTCGAAGGATAACTATGGCTACACCTTC.

The V and J genes are TRBV7-2 and TRBJ2-1; possibly TRBD2 for D (5 bases). Trimming cost V 5 bases and J 6 bases, with 17 bases left between them. The CDR3 sequence is 15 residues long. Germline V CDR1 and CDR2: SGHTA, FQGNSA. The CDR3 region is CASSPGTFMGNEQFF. DNA of the CDR3: TGTGCCAGCAGCCCGGGAACCTTTATGGGCAATGAGCAGTTCTTC.

The V gene is TRBV7-6, the J gene TRBJ1-5; no firm D call. V gave up 3 bases and J gave up 5 bases, with 8 bases separating them. The CDR3 totals 13 residues. In germline, CDR1 is SGHVS, CDR2 FNYEAQ. In DNA form, the CDR3 reads TGTGCCAGCAGCTTTGGGTCTGATCAGCCCCAGCATTTT. The encoded protein is CASSFGSDQPQHF.

The gene calls are TRBV4-1 and TRBJ2-3; D may be TRBD2 (6 bases). Germline CDR1 is MGHRA and CDR2 is YSYEKL. V lost 0 bases, J lost 0 bases, and 25 bases lay in between. There are 21 residues in the CDR3. The CDR3 DNA reads TGCGCCAGCAGCCAAGATCCAATCGTCCCGGGAGTGGGAGCTAGCACAGATACGCAGTATTTT. As protein: CASSQDPIVPGVGASTDTQYF.

The V and J genes are TRBV19 and TRBJ2-5; 12 nucleotides line up with TRBD2. Germline trimming cut 9 bases from V and 7 bases from J; bases unmatched to any gene: 21. The CDR3 is made up of 18 amino acids. CDR1 and CDR2 from the germline V gene are LNHDA and SQIVND (reference sequence). This chain's CDR3 is CARTQVTSGSGCIGTQYF. The CDR3 DNA reads TGTGCCAGGACCCAGGTGACTAGCGGGAGCGGCTGTATCGGGACCCAGTACTTC.

The rearrangement joins TRBV9 to TRBJ2-7; 8 positions match TRBD1. The CDR3 is 14 amino acids. Germline lookup yields CDR1 SGDLS and CDR2 YYNGEE. J gave up 4 bases and V 4 bases, and 7 bases lay outside the gene matches. This CDR3 reads CASSPPDRVYEQYF. Written as DNA, the CDR3 is TGTGCCAGCAGCCCCCCGGACAGGGTTTACGAGCAGTACTTC.

CDR3 residues: CASSSGVGYGYTF. CDR3 nucleotides: TGTGCCAGCAGCTCCGGTGTGGGCTATGGCTACACCTTC. V usage is TRBV5-4 and J usage is TRBJ1-2; no clear D gene. Germline V gene sequence: CDR1 SGHNT, CDR2 YYREEE (reference sequence). The V end was cut by 3 bases, the J end by 4 bases, with 10 bases between. This CDR3 has 13 residues.

This clone was recorded once. The CDR3 DNA sequence: TGTGCCAGCAGCCTGGGCGGATACAATGAGCAGTTCTTC. Its translation: CASSLGGYNEQFF. The gene calls are TRBV14 and TRBJ2-1; D gene unclear. Trimming shortened V by 4 bases and J by 4 bases, and 8 bases separated the two germline ends. The germline CDR1 and CDR2 sequences are SGHDN and FVKESK. This CDR3 has 13 residues.

The rearrangement links TRBV2 to TRBJ1-1, with a tentative D call TRBD1 (6 bases). Germline lookup yields CDR1 SNHLY and CDR2 FYNNEI. This CDR3 is built from 14 residues. V shed 6 bases and J shed 0 bases, with 11 bases lying between them. CDR3 in amino acids: CASRDRQMNTEAFF. The DNA for the CDR3 is TGTGCCAGCAGGGACAGACAAATGAACACTGAAGCTTTCTTT. Drawing the rest from reference TRBV2 and TRBJ1-1, the complete variable domain is EPEVTQTPSHQVTQMGQEVILRCVPISNHLYFYWYRQILGQKVEFLVSFYNNEISEKSEIFDDQFSVERPDGSNFTLKIRSTKLEDSAMYFCASRDRQMNTEAFFGQGTRLTVV.

The V gene is TRBV19, the J gene TRBJ1-5; 7 positions agree with TRBD1. This CDR3 has 14 amino acids. Germline-derived CDR1 and CDR2 are LNHDA and SQIVND (reference sequence). Unmatched junction bases numbered 1, after V lost 1 base and J lost 4 bases. This CDR3 is CASSIGTGNQPQHF. The CDR3 DNA sequence: TGTGCCAGTAGTATAGGGACAGGAAATCAGCCCCAGCATTTT. Combining the CDR3 with reference TRBV19 and TRBJ1-5 gives the whole variable domain DGGITQSPKYLFRKEGQNVTLSCEQNLNHDAMYWYRQDPGQGLRLIYYSQIVNDFQKGDIAEGYSVSREKKESFPLTVTSAQKNPTAFYLCASSIGTGNQPQHFGDGTRLSIL.

The CDR3 region is CASSLLAGVTNEQFF. CDR3 nucleotides: TGTGCCAGCAGTTTACTAGCGGGAGTAACCAATGAGCAGTTCTTC. V gene TRBV28 combines with J gene TRBJ2-1, with 10 positions matching TRBD2. The V segment lost 2 bases and the J segment 6 bases; nucleotides outside the gene matches: 4. Germline V CDR1 and CDR2: MDHEN, SYDVKM. The CDR3 is 15 amino acids.

This clone was found a few times. The chain employs TRBV28 and TRBJ2-7, with D possibly being TRBD2 (6 bases). CDR1 is MDHEN and CDR2 is SYDVKM in the germline V gene. The CDR3 runs 16 residues. V was trimmed by 5 bases and J by 6 bases, leaving 23 bases between them. The CDR3 DNA reads as TGTGCCAGCAGTCCAGCCGGACCAGGGAGGTCGTCCGAGCAGTACTTC. Its protein product is CASSPAGPGRSSEQYF. The complete variable domain, with remaining parts taken from reference TRBV28 and TRBJ2-7, reads DVKVTQSSRYLVKRTGEKVFLECVQDMDHENMFWYRQDPGLGLRLIYFSYDVKMKEKGDIPEGYSVSREKKERFSLILESASTNQTSMYLCASSPAGPGRSSEQYFGPGTRLTVT.

The chain has TRBV6-6 and TRBJ1-6, with D perhaps matching TRBD1 (5 bases). Germline V gene lookup returns CDR1 MNHNY and CDR2 SVGAGI (reference sequence). V was trimmed by 6 bases and J by 10 bases, leaving 19 bases between them. The CDR3 sequence is 15 residues long. This CDR3 is CASRENGATASPLHF. Here the CDR3 DNA reads TGTGCCAGCAGAGAAAACGGGGCGACTGCCTCACCCCTCCACTTT.

This sequence joins TRBV20-1 and TRBJ2-5; D might be TRBD1 (5 bases). The CDR3 is made up of 14 amino acids. The germline CDR1 and CDR2 sequences are DFQATT and SNEGSKA (reference sequence). Deletions cut 3 bases from V and 0 bases from J, with 11 bases between. CDR3 in DNA: TGCAGTGCTAGTGCAGGGATGTACCAAGAGACCCAGTACTTC. This translates into CSASAGMYQETQYF.

The chain couples TRBV6-1 to TRBJ2-2, with TRBD2 matching 11 bases. V shed 4 bases and J 8 bases; nucleotides not matched to a gene: 9. Germline CDR1 reads MNHNS; CDR2 reads SASEGT. The CDR3 length is 16 residues. The CDR3 nucleotides read TGTGCCAGCAGTGTCCTTCTAGCGGGAGGATCTGGGGAGCTGTTTTTT. As protein: CASSVLLAGGSGELFF.

The rearrangement links TRBV2 to TRBJ2-1; no reliable D call. The CDR3 length is 13 residues. V lost 3 bases, J lost 12 bases, and 15 bases lay in between. Germline V gene data show CDR1 as SNHLY and CDR2 as FYNNEI. This chain's CDR3 is CASSDPSWFGQFF. Written as DNA, the CDR3 is TGTGCCAGCAGTGATCCTTCTTGGTTCGGGCAGTTCTTC.

V and J are TRBV7-8 and TRBJ2-7; D may be TRBD1 (6 bases). The ends were cut back, 8 bases at V and 1 base at J, with 21 bases in the middle. The CDR3 contains 16 residues. The V gene's germline CDR1 is SGHVS and CDR2 FQNEAQ. Here the CDR3 reads CASSLGAFQNSYEQYF. DNA of the CDR3: TGTGCCAGCTCCCTGGGGGCCTTTCAAAATTCCTACGAGCAGTACTTC.

This sequence joins TRBV7-9 and TRBJ1-4, with no clear D. The V gene's germline CDR1 is SEHNR and CDR2 FQNEAQ (reference sequence). The CDR3 is made up of 14 amino acids. Trimming stripped 5 bases from V and 0 bases from J, with 7 bases between. The CDR3 is CASSPGATNEKLFF. The CDR3 coding sequence is TGTGCCAGCAGCCCGGGTGCAACTAATGAAAAACTGTTTTTT. The variable domain in full, completed from reference TRBV7-9 and TRBJ1-4, reads DTGVSQNPRHKITKRGQNVTFRCDPISEHNRLYWYRQTLGQGPEFLTYFQNEAQLEKSRLLSDRFSAERPKGSFSTLEIQRTEQGDSAMYLCASSPGATNEKLFFGSGTQLSVL.

The J gene is TRBJ1-4, the V gene TRBV7-9; D may be TRBD1 (5 bases). The CDR3 has 15 residues. The ends were cut back, 1 base at V and 7 bases at J, with 13 bases in the middle. Germline CDR1 SEHNR, CDR2 FQNEAQ (reference sequence). The CDR3 spells CASSLGAGPSEKLFF. The CDR3 region has the DNA TGTGCCAGCAGCTTAGGGGCAGGGCCGAGTGAAAAACTGTTTTTT.

The chain has TRBV7-3 and TRBJ2-2; 10 nucleotides match TRBD1. The germline V gene has CDR1 SGHTA and CDR2 FQGTGA. The junction had 3 bases not matched to a gene; V was cut back by 2 bases and J by 6 bases. CDR3 length: 15 amino acids. The CDR3 region is CASSLGGQGPGELFF. DNA of the CDR3: TGTGCCAGCAGCTTAGGGGGACAGGGGCCCGGGGAGCTGTTTTTT. The whole variable domain, remainder taken from reference TRBV7-3 and TRBJ2-2, is GAGVSQTPSNKVTEKGKYVELRCDPISGHTALYWYRQSLGQGPEFLIYFQGTGAADDSGLPNDRFFAVRPEGSVSTLKIQRTERGDSAVYLCASSLGGQGPGELFFGEGSRLTVL.